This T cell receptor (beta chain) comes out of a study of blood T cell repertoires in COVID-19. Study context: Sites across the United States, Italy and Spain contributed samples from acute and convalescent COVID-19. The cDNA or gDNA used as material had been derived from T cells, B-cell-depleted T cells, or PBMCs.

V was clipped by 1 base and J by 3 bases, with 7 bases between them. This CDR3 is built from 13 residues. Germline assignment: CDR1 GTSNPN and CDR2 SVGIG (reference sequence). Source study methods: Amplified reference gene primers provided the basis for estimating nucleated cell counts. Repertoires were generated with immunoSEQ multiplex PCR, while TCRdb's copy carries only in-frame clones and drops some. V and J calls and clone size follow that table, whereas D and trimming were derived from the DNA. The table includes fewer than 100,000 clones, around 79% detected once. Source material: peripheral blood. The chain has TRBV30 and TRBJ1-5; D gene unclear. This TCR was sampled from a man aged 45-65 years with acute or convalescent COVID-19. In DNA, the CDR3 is TGTGCCTGGAGTGGTACTGTCAATCAGCCCCAGCATTTT. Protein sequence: CAWSGTVNQPQHF.